Listed below are T cell receptor beta chains from one sample, sequenced in a study of brain metastases from non-small cell lung cancer. The data were produced by immunoSEQ multiplex PCR, yet TCRdb's version contains in-frame clones alone and is incomplete. This table holds under 3,500 clones, around nine tenths found once. The sample was primary lung tumor tissue. These receptors originate from a donor at least 40 years old with non-small cell lung cancer. Both conserved end residues are part of each CDR3. D genes are given only for firm matches. The size entry is marked missing in some rows and otherwise reads once, few, many or a size class.

d_call: -
j_call: TRBJ1-2
clone_size: -
v_call: TRBV27
cdr3_nt: TGTGCCAGCAGTTTATCCCCCGGAGGGGATGGCTACACCTTC
cdr3_aa: CASSLSPGGDGYTF

d_call: -
j_call: TRBJ2-1
clone_size: -
v_call: TRBV19
cdr3_nt: TGTGCCAGTAGTATCCCTAGCTCGAATGAGCAGTTCTTC
cdr3_aa: CASSIPSSNEQFF

d_call: -
j_call: TRBJ1-1
clone_size: -
v_call: TRBV7-9
cdr3_nt: TGTGCCAGCAGCAACCCGGGACTTGGGACTGAAGCTTTCTTT
cdr3_aa: CASSNPGLGTEAFF

d_call: -
j_call: TRBJ2-7
clone_size: few
v_call: TRBV14
cdr3_nt: TGTGCCAGCAGCCAAGTCGGTCTAGCGAGGAACGAGCAGTACTTC
cdr3_aa: CASSQVGLARNEQYF

d_call: -
j_call: TRBJ2-7
clone_size: -
v_call: TRBV12-3/TRBV12-4
cdr3_nt: TGTGCCAGCAGTTTCTCCCTGGCGGGGGAGCAGTACTTC
cdr3_aa: CASSFSLAGEQYF

d_call: -
j_call: TRBJ2-5
clone_size: -
v_call: TRBV7-2
cdr3_nt: TGTGCCAGCAGCCCTGGGGGGAACCAAGAGACCCAGTACTTC
cdr3_aa: CASSPGGNQETQYF

d_call: TRBD2
j_call: TRBJ2-4
clone_size: -
v_call: TRBV7-2
cdr3_nt: TGTGCCAGCAGCTTAAGCACTAGCGGGCCGACGAGCATTCAGTACTTC
cdr3_aa: CASSLSTSGPTSIQYF

d_call: -
j_call: TRBJ2-3
clone_size: -
v_call: TRBV24-1
cdr3_nt: TGTGCCACCAGTGACCCGGGGAGGCATACAGATACGCAGTATTTT
cdr3_aa: CATSDPGRHTDTQYF

d_call: -
j_call: TRBJ1-3
clone_size: -
v_call: TRBV5-5
cdr3_nt: TGTGCCAGCAGCTTGTTAGAGGACCTAGGCCACTCTGGAAACACCATATATTTT
cdr3_aa: CASSLLEDLGHSGNTIYF

d_call: TRBD1
j_call: TRBJ2-1
clone_size: -
v_call: TRBV6-5
cdr3_nt: TGTGCCAGCAGTTACGAACAGGGGGCTTGGGAGCAATTCTTC
cdr3_aa: CASSYEQGAWEQFF

d_call: TRBD2
j_call: TRBJ2-5
clone_size: -
v_call: TRBV30
cdr3_nt: TGTGTCTCAGGAGCGGGGGGAGAGACCCAGTACTTC
cdr3_aa: CVSGAGGETQYF

d_call: -
j_call: TRBJ2-1
clone_size: -
v_call: TRBV7-2
cdr3_nt: TGTGCCAGCAGCCTAGAACAGGGAAGCAATGAGCAGTTCTTC
cdr3_aa: CASSLEQGSNEQFF

d_call: -
j_call: TRBJ2-6
clone_size: -
v_call: TRBV15
cdr3_nt: TGTGCCACCAGCAGTCCACTGGATTTATCTGGGGCCAACGTCCTGACTTTC
cdr3_aa: CATSSPLDLSGANVLTF

d_call: TRBD1
j_call: TRBJ2-1
clone_size: -
v_call: TRBV14
cdr3_nt: TGTGCCAGCAGCCCGGGACAGGGAAATGAGCAGTTCTTC
cdr3_aa: CASSPGQGNEQFF

d_call: TRBD1
j_call: TRBJ2-3
clone_size: -
v_call: TRBV5-1
cdr3_nt: TGCGCCAGCAGCTTGGATGGACAGGGGGCAGAAAATACGCAGTATTTT
cdr3_aa: CASSLDGQGAENTQYF

d_call: -
j_call: TRBJ1-1
clone_size: -
v_call: TRBV6-1
cdr3_nt: TGTGCCAGCAGTGAGTGGGGTGGCACTGAAGCTTTCTTT
cdr3_aa: CASSEWGGTEAFF

d_call: -
j_call: TRBJ2-2
clone_size: -
v_call: TRBV9
cdr3_nt: TGTGCCAGCAGCGTAGTTGGTGCGGGACTGGGCACCGGGGAGCTGTTTTTT
cdr3_aa: CASSVVGAGLGTGELFF

d_call: -
j_call: TRBJ2-7
clone_size: -
v_call: TRBV6-5
cdr3_nt: TGTGCCAGCAGTTACTCGGCGACAGACTTCCCCTACGAGCAGTACTTC
cdr3_aa: CASSYSATDFPYEQYF

d_call: -
j_call: TRBJ2-7
clone_size: -
v_call: TRBV19
cdr3_nt: TGTGCCAGTAGTTCGCGAGGGCAGTTGAGCTCCTACGAGCAGTACTTC
cdr3_aa: CASSSRGQLSSYEQYF

d_call: TRBD1
j_call: TRBJ2-7
clone_size: -
v_call: TRBV28
cdr3_nt: TGTGCCAGCAGTTTAGCAGGGGGCTACGAGCAGTACTTC
cdr3_aa: CASSLAGGYEQYF

d_call: -
j_call: TRBJ1-2
clone_size: -
v_call: TRBV4-1
cdr3_nt: TGCGCCAGCAGCCAAGATCTTCCGGGAGCAGGCTATGGCTACACCTTC
cdr3_aa: CASSQDLPGAGYGYTF

d_call: -
j_call: TRBJ1-2
clone_size: -
v_call: TRBV5-5
cdr3_nt: TGTGCCAGCAGCTTGGAGGCGACAGGTGGATATGGCTACACCTTC
cdr3_aa: CASSLEATGGYGYTF

d_call: -
j_call: TRBJ2-1
clone_size: -
v_call: TRBV28
cdr3_nt: TGTGCCAGCACAGGGGATAGGAATGAGCAGTTCTTC
cdr3_aa: CASTGDRNEQFF

d_call: -
j_call: TRBJ2-5
clone_size: -
v_call: TRBV19
cdr3_nt: TGTGCTAGTAGTATTAATGGGGAGACCCAGTACTTC
cdr3_aa: CASSINGETQYF

d_call: TRBD1
j_call: TRBJ1-1
clone_size: -
v_call: TRBV27
cdr3_nt: TGTGCCAGCAAAGGGACAGGGAAGACTGAAGCTTTCTTT
cdr3_aa: CASKGTGKTEAFF

d_call: TRBD2
j_call: TRBJ2-7
clone_size: -
v_call: TRBV6-2/TRBV6-3
cdr3_nt: TGTGCCAGCAGCTCCGGGACTAGCAGACCCTACGAGCAGTACTTC
cdr3_aa: CASSSGTSRPYEQYF

d_call: -
j_call: TRBJ2-2
clone_size: -
v_call: TRBV4-3
cdr3_nt: TGCGCCAGCAGCCAAGTTATCTCTAGGGTATCCGGGGAGCTGTTTTTT
cdr3_aa: CASSQVISRVSGELFF

d_call: -
j_call: TRBJ1-1
clone_size: -
v_call: TRBV19
cdr3_nt: TGTGCCAGTAGTATCAAAACCGGGTTTGACTCTGAAGCTTTCTTT
cdr3_aa: CASSIKTGFDSEAFF

d_call: TRBD2
j_call: TRBJ2-1
clone_size: -
v_call: TRBV7-3
cdr3_nt: TGTGCCAGCAGCTTAACTGGCCTAGCGGGAGCCATTGAGCAGTTCTTC
cdr3_aa: CASSLTGLAGAIEQFF

d_call: -
j_call: TRBJ2-3
clone_size: -
v_call: TRBV19
cdr3_nt: TGTGCCAGTAGCCTTAGGGTACCGTCCCCAGATACGCAGTATTTT
cdr3_aa: CASSLRVPSPDTQYF

d_call: -
j_call: TRBJ1-5
clone_size: -
v_call: TRBV19
cdr3_nt: TGTGCCAGTAATAAGGGGAGAGCAAATCAGCCCCAGCATTTT
cdr3_aa: CASNKGRANQPQHF

d_call: -
j_call: TRBJ2-3
clone_size: -
v_call: TRBV7-9
cdr3_nt: TGTGCCAGCAGCTCCGATCTAGCATTAAACACAGATACGCAGTATTTT
cdr3_aa: CASSSDLALNTDTQYF

d_call: -
j_call: TRBJ2-7
clone_size: -
v_call: TRBV28
cdr3_nt: TGTGCCAGCAGTTTATATAGGGTGTCCTACGAGCAGTACTTC
cdr3_aa: CASSLYRVSYEQYF

d_call: -
j_call: TRBJ1-2
clone_size: -
v_call: TRBV6-2/TRBV6-3
cdr3_nt: TGTGCCAGCAGTTACGGCGGGGGAGGAGACGGCTACACCTTC
cdr3_aa: CASSYGGGGDGYTF

d_call: -
j_call: TRBJ1-5
clone_size: -
v_call: TRBV19
cdr3_nt: TGTGCCAGTACGGGACTGCTTAGCAATCAGCCCCAGCATTTT
cdr3_aa: CASTGLLSNQPQHF

d_call: -
j_call: TRBJ1-1
clone_size: -
v_call: TRBV29-1
cdr3_nt: TGCAGCGTTCAGTCAGCGGATGGCACTGAAGCTTTCTTT
cdr3_aa: CSVQSADGTEAFF